This T cell receptor (beta chain) was sequenced in a study of cytomegalovirus exposure and HLA in healthy donors. Study context: In an early release, HLA-typed donors contributed 90 million or so unique TCR sequences. Broader study findings: In most subjects, TCR beta sequences reportedly gave accurate predictions of HLA-A and HLA-B alleles.

For this clone: The antigen is undetermined.

The CDR3 totals 16 residues. Germline V gives CDR1 SGHTA, CDR2 FQGNSA. V was trimmed by 2 bases and J by 0 bases, leaving 11 bases between them. PCR was performed using 60 Vbeta and 13 Jbeta primers. Assay used: immunoSEQ multiplex PCR; TCRdb lists only in-frame clones, some missing. This sample has around 20,000 clones, with under 90% found just once. This TCR came from a human donor in good health. The chain is built from TRBV7-2 and TRBJ1-3; D gene unclear. The sequenced sample was PBMCs. In DNA, the CDR3 is TGTGCCAGCAGCTTAAACAGATATCCCTCTGGAAACACCATATATTTT. The encoded protein is CASSLNRYPSGNTIYF. The full variable domain, with the rest looked up from reference TRBV7-2 and TRBJ1-3, is GAGVSQSPSNKVTEKGKDVELRCDPISGHTALYWYRQSLGQGLEFLIYFQGNSAPDKSGLPSDRFSAERTGGSVSTLTIQRTQQEDSAVYLCASSLNRYPSGNTIYFGEGSWLTVV.